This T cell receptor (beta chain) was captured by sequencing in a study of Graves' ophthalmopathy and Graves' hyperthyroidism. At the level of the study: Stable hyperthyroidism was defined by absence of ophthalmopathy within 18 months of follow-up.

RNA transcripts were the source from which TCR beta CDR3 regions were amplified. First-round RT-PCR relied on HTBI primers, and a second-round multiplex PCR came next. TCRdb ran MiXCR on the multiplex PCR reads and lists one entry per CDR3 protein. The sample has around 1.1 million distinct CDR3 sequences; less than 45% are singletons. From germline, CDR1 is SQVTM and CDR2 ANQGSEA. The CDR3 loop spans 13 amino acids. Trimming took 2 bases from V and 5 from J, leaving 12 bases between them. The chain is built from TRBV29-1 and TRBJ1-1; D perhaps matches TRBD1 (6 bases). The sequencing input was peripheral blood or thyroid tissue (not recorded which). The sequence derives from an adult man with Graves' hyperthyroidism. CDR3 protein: CSVETGGETEAFF. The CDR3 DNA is TGCAGCGTTGAAACTGGGGGCGAGACTGAAGCTTTCTTT. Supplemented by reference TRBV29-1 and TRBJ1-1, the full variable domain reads SAVISQKPSRDICQRGTSLTIQCQVDSQVTMMFWYRQQPGQSLTLIATANQGSEATYESGFVIDKFPISRPNLTFSTLTVSNMSPEDSSIYLCSVETGGETEAFFGQGTRLTVV.